One sample yielded the 4 T cell receptor beta chains listed below, sequenced in a study of glioma-infiltrating T cells. Using RNA template, CDR3s of TCR alpha and beta were amplified with iRepertoire arm-PCR. MiXCR, run by TCRdb on the multiplex PCR reads, gives a single entry per CDR3 protein. The data show about 140,000 distinct CDR3 sequences, more than 35% seen once. The sample was glioma tissue, nonneoplastic brain tissue, or PBMCs (not recorded which). The receptors were gathered from a human donor with low-grade glioma or glioblastoma, undergoing nonglioma brain surgery, or in good health (not recorded which).

The rearrangement joins TRBV6-1 to TRBJ1-1; D is uncertain. The germline CDR1 and CDR2 sequences are MNHNS and SASEGT. The germline V and J ends were trimmed by 2 bases and 5 bases, with 9 bases remaining between them. The length of the CDR3 is 13 residues. The CDR3 DNA reads as TGTGCCAGCAGTGAAAGATGGAGGACTGAAGCTTTCTTT. Its protein product is CASSERWRTEAFF.

This clonotype was seen only once. Here the CDR3 reads CASSQLSNQPQHF. The DNA of the CDR3 is TGTGCCAGCAGCCAATTAAGCAATCAGCCCCAGCATTTT. The chain recombines TRBV7-6 with TRBJ1-5; D not resolved. The V and J ends lost 5 bases and 1 base respectively, with 6 bases between them. Germline V gene sequence: CDR1 SGHVS, CDR2 FNYEAQ. CDR3 length: 13 amino acids.

The chain links TRBV18 to TRBJ2-7; TRBD2 matches 9 bases. The J segment lost 1 base and the V segment lost 1 base, leaving 8 bases of the junction unmatched. Per germline, CDR1 KGHSH and CDR2 LQKENI. The CDR3 has 17 amino acids. The CDR3, as DNA: TGTGCCAGCTCACCACTCCCTAGCGGGGTGGGGTCCTACGAGCAGTACTTC. Translating gives CASSPLPSGVGSYEQYF.

This chain joins TRBV30 and TRBJ1-3, with D possibly matching TRBD1 (5 bases). Germline V gene sequence: CDR1 GTSNPN, CDR2 SVGIG (reference sequence). CDR3 size: 15 residues. V was shortened by 5 bases and J by 0 bases, with 14 bases between the two germline ends. The DNA for the CDR3 is TGTGCCTGGGGAACAGGTTCGACCTCTGGAAACACCATATATTTT. Protein sequence: CAWGTGSTSGNTIYF.